Listed here are 11 T cell receptor beta chains from one sample, sequenced in a study of T-cell reconstitution after alpha-beta-depleted transplantation in children. It was with unique molecular identifiers that the TCRbeta library was prepared. A single record per CDR3 protein comes from TCRdb applying MiXCR to the PCR reads. The sample lists approximately 350,000 distinct CDR3 sequences, 13% seen once, with roughly 4.3% in the top ten. The input for sequencing was PBMCs, taken from the stem cell graft. The receptor set was obtained from a human donor who donated a stem cell graft to a child with Fanconi anemia.

The table lists this clonotype with a few counts. The CDR3 DNA reads as TGCAGTGTTACGAGAGGGATAGCATACAATGAGCAGTTCTTC. Protein sequence: CSVTRGIAYNEQFF. This chain uses TRBV20-1 with TRBJ2-1; maybe TRBD2 (5 bases). This CDR3 is 14 amino acids long. In germline, CDR1 is DFQATT, CDR2 SNEGSKA (reference sequence). V was clipped by 7 bases and J by 4 bases, with 17 bases between them.

V is TRBV5-4 and J is TRBJ2-6; no firm D call. The CDR3 is made up of 15 amino acids. V was shortened by 2 bases and J by 2 bases, with 8 bases between the two germline ends. The germline V gene encodes CDR1 SGHNT and CDR2 YYREEE (reference sequence). The CDR3 here is CASSLKMTGANVLTF. The DNA for the CDR3 is TGTGCCAGCAGCTTAAAAATGACTGGGGCCAACGTCCTGACTTTC.

V gene TRBV7-2 combines with J gene TRBJ1-2; 7 bases align to TRBD1. The junction had 9 bases not matched to a gene; V was cut back by 4 bases and J by 1 base. The CDR3 runs to 16 residues. The V gene's germline CDR1 is SGHTA and CDR2 FQGNSA. The CDR3 nucleotides are TGTGCCAGCAGCTCTTCAGGGGGACAAAGTAACTATGGCTACACCTTC. Its protein is CASSSSGGQSNYGYTF.

This chain joins TRBV7-9 and TRBJ2-1, with TRBD1 matching 7 bases. J was trimmed by 0 bases and V by 5 bases; bases with no gene match: 10. The CDR3 has 17 residues. Looked up from germline, CDR1 is SEHNR and CDR2 is FQNEAQ (reference sequence). CDR3 protein: CASSPTGHPISYNEQFF. The CDR3 nucleotides read TGTGCCAGCAGCCCGACAGGGCATCCCATCTCCTACAATGAGCAGTTCTTC.

This clonotype was recorded many times. V is TRBV29-1 and J is TRBJ2-1; no clear D. The germline CDR1 and CDR2 sequences are SQVTM and ANQGSEA. V lost 2 bases and J 7 bases, leaving 6 bases between the germline ends. This CDR3 has 11 residues. CDR3 loop: CSVEFGNEQFF. CDR3 bases: TGCAGCGTTGAATTTGGTAATGAGCAGTTCTTC.

This rearrangement joins TRBV10-2 to TRBJ2-3; D ambiguous. V was trimmed by 4 bases and J by 5 bases, leaving 13 bases between them. The CDR3 consists of 14 residues. Germline V CDR1 and CDR2: WSHSY, SAAADI. This CDR3 is CASSVSIIGDTQYF. CDR3 DNA sequence: TGCGCCAGCAGTGTATCCATCATAGGAGATACGCAGTATTTT.

This clonotype has ten or more counts. This chain uses TRBV29-1 with TRBJ2-1, with D unresolved. V dropped 7 bases and J dropped 10 bases, with 14 bases sitting between them. CDR1 and CDR2 from the germline V gene are SQVTM and ANQGSEA. CDR3 size: 11 residues. The CDR3 DNA is TGCAGCGCCCGTCAGACACTGGAGCAGTTCTTC. Amino acid sequence: CSARQTLEQFF.

The sample holds many counts of this clonotype. The chain links TRBV6-5 to TRBJ1-4; the D gene is possibly TRBD1 (5 bases). Trimming removed 6 bases from V and 0 bases from J, with 11 bases in between. CDR1 is MNHEY and CDR2 is SVGAGI in the germline V gene. CDR3 length: 15 amino acids. The CDR3 here is CASRGDGATNEKLFF. CDR3 nucleotide sequence: TGTGCCAGCAGGGGGGACGGAGCAACTAATGAAAAACTGTTTTTT.

This clonotype was seen only a few times. The chain is built from TRBV12-3 or TRBV12-4 and TRBJ2-3; 7 bases are a match to TRBD1. The CDR3 is 15 residues long. V lost 6 bases, J lost 11 bases, and 17 bases stayed unmatched. CDR3 sequence (DNA): TGTGCCAGCAGCCAACTGGACAGGTTGGGTATGGAGCAGTATTTT. Amino acid sequence: CASSQLDRLGMEQYF.

This clonotype was detected a few times. V and J are TRBV6-5 and TRBJ1-5; no firm D call. Trimming removed 2 bases from V and 7 bases from J, with 12 bases in between. CDR1 and CDR2 (germline): MNHEY, SVGAGI. The CDR3 has 14 residues. The CDR3 reads CASSYERVGQPQHF. In DNA, the CDR3 is TGTGCCAGCAGTTACGAGAGGGTAGGACAGCCCCAGCATTTT.

There are many counts of this clonotype. The rearrangement uses TRBV7-2 and TRBJ1-6, with D possibly matching TRBD1 (6 bases). This CDR3 is built from 13 residues. The V and J ends lost 1 base and 9 bases respectively, with 7 bases between them. Per the germline V gene, CDR1 is SGHTA and CDR2 is FQGNSA. CDR3 region: CASSLDRVSPLHF. The CDR3, as DNA: TGTGCCAGCAGCTTAGACAGGGTTTCACCCCTCCACTTT.